What follows describes a single T cell receptor (beta chain). Being one base from a much bigger clone, this may be a read error. This sample is drawn from a study of T cells in Graves' hyperthyroidism and ophthalmopathy. From germline, CDR1 is ENHRY and CDR2 SYGVKD. The CDR3 length is 11 residues. The V end was cut by 4 bases, the J end by 7 bases, with 7 bases between. Amplification targeted TCR beta CDR3 regions from RNA transcripts. The HTBI primer set drove a first-round RT-PCR of the TCR CDR3. TCRdb reanalysed the multiplex PCR reads using MiXCR and keeps one entry per CDR3 protein. This sample carries some 350,000 distinct CDR3 sequences, more than 15% of them seen once, and the ten largest clones take approximately 30%. Exclusion followed for patients with uncontrolled infection, other autoimmune disease, pregnancy or lactation.

The chain joins TRBV10-3 to TRBJ1-2, with D possibly TRBD1 on 5 matching bases. This clonotype originated in a woman in her late teens or twenties with Graves' hyperthyroidism that later progressed to Graves' ophthalmopathy. Sequencing input: blood. CDR3 in DNA: TGTGCCATCAGTGGGGGGTCTGGCTACACCTTC. It yields the protein CAISGGSGYTF.